These T cell receptor beta chains were read from a single sample in a study of T cell changes during pregnancy in multiple sclerosis. Clones were sequenced by immunoSEQ multiplex PCR, and TCRdb holds only the in-frame ones, with some missing. Of 39,000 or so clones in the sample, 90% were seen once. The sequenced sample was CD8+ T cells from peripheral blood mononuclear cells, obtained in the first trimester of pregnancy. The source of these receptors is a female donor with multiple sclerosis, enrolled in a pregnancy study. Each CDR3 is given with its conserved first and last residue. D genes are given only for firm matches. A row's size may be missing; if present it is once, few, many or a size class.

d_gene	v_gene	abundance	j_gene	CDR3aa	CDR3nt
TRBD1	TRBV19	-	TRBJ1-2	CASSPSGTGGYSYTF	TGTGCCAGTAGTCCGTCCGGGACAGGGGGTTATAGCTACACCTTC
-	TRBV6-1	-	TRBJ2-7	CASSEIGLPYEQYF	TGTGCCAGCAGTGAAATTGGACTGCCCTACGAGCAGTACTTC
-	TRBV13	-	TRBJ2-3	CASSPEGGVSTDTQYF	TGTGCCAGCAGCCCCGAAGGGGGTGTGAGCACAGATACGCAGTATTTT
-	TRBV6-1	-	TRBJ1-1	CASRVLQGNTEAFF	TGTGCCAGCAGGGTCCTACAGGGAAACACTGAAGCTTTCTTT
-	TRBV7-9	-	TRBJ2-5	CASSAGPHPGTQYF	TGTGCCAGCAGCGCAGGGCCCCACCCCGGGACCCAGTACTTC
-	TRBV30	-	TRBJ1-6	CAWSEGGDNSPLHF	TGTGCCTGGAGTGAAGGCGGGGATAATTCACCCCTCCACTTT
TRBD2	TRBV5-1	-	TRBJ2-7	CASSLGGLVGEQYF	TGCGCCAGCAGCTTGGGGGGACTAGTTGGCGAGCAGTACTTC
-	TRBV28	-	TRBJ2-7	CASSSWTGSSYEQYF	TGTGCCAGCAGCTCCTGGACGGGAAGCTCCTACGAGCAGTACTTC
TRBD1	TRBV27	-	TRBJ2-7	CASSSGDRGYEQYF	TGTGCCAGCAGTTCGGGGGACAGGGGCTACGAGCAGTACTTC
-	TRBV30	-	TRBJ1-4	CAWSGGFREKLFF	TGTGCCTGGAGTGGCGGATTCCGTGAAAAACTGTTTTTT
-	TRBV27	-	TRBJ1-1	CASKPGVNTEAFF	TGTGCCAGCAAGCCGGGGGTGAACACTGAAGCTTTCTTT
-	TRBV27	-	TRBJ1-1	CASSQDWNTEAFF	TGTGCCAGCAGCCAGGACTGGAACACTGAAGCTTTCTTT
-	TRBV6-5	-	TRBJ1-1	CASSLLLVSTEAFF	TGTGCCAGCAGCTTGCTTTTAGTGAGCACTGAAGCTTTCTTT
TRBD2	TRBV19	-	TRBJ2-1	CATGTSRNNEQFF	TGTGCCACCGGGACTAGCAGAAACAATGAGCAGTTCTTC
-	TRBV27	-	TRBJ2-7	CASSLTPRDEQYF	TGTGCCAGCAGTTTAACACCGAGGGACGAGCAGTACTTC
TRBD1	TRBV11-3	-	TRBJ2-3	CASSSGQGQPSTDTQYF	TGTGCCAGCAGCTCGGGACAGGGCCAACCTAGCACAGATACGCAGTATTTT
-	TRBV2	-	TRBJ2-5	CASSDGNNRETQYF	TGTGCCAGCAGTGACGGGAATAATCGTGAGACCCAGTACTTC
TRBD2	TRBV29-1	once	TRBJ2-7	CSVPSGGHPYEQYF	TGCAGCGTCCCGTCGGGGGGTCACCCCTACGAGCAGTACTTC
-	TRBV7-8	-	TRBJ2-5	CASRRDQETQYF	TGTGCCAGCAGGCGGGACCAAGAGACCCAGTACTTC
TRBD1	TRBV9	-	TRBJ2-1	CASSALGTDRANEQFF	TGTGCCAGCAGCGCTCTCGGAACAGACAGGGCCAATGAGCAGTTCTTC
-	TRBV5-1	-	TRBJ1-2	CASSLAVSPGYGYTF	TGCGCCAGCAGCTTGGCCGTCAGCCCGGGCTATGGCTACACCTTC
-	TRBV4-1	once	TRBJ1-3	CASSQDKSSGNTIYF	TGCGCCAGCAGCCAAGATAAGAGCTCTGGAAACACCATATATTTT
TRBD1	TRBV6-5	-	TRBJ1-1	CASSEDGRGSIF	TGTGCCAGCAGTGAAGATGGCAGGGGGTCCATCTTT
TRBD1	TRBV14	-	TRBJ2-3	CASSQDRGLTDTQYF	TGTGCCAGCAGCCAGGACAGGGGGCTCACAGATACGCAGTATTTT
TRBD1	TRBV19	-	TRBJ2-7	CASSIGGGRAYEQYF	TGTGCCAGTAGTATAGGAGGGGGCAGAGCCTACGAGCAGTACTTC
TRBD1	TRBV5-1	-	TRBJ1-2	CASSYAGGLDYGYTF	TGCGCCAGCAGCTATGCAGGGGGCTTGGACTATGGCTACACCTTC
TRBD1	TRBV30	-	TRBJ2-7	CAWSVRQGSYEQYF	TGTGCCTGGAGTGTCCGACAGGGGTCCTACGAGCAGTACTTC
-	TRBV5-1	-	TRBJ2-5	CASHPGRGQETQYF	TGCGCCAGCCATCCAGGGAGGGGGCAAGAGACCCAGTACTTC
TRBD2	TRBV30	-	TRBJ2-7	CAWNEIFGGSTYEQYF	TGTGCCTGGAATGAAATTTTTGGCGGGAGCACCTACGAGCAGTACTTC
-	TRBV7-9	-	TRBJ2-5	CASSRGTAEETQYF	TGTGCCAGCAGCCGCGGGACGGCAGAAGAGACCCAGTACTTC
-	TRBV7-8	-	TRBJ1-2	CASSLRSQGYGYTF	TGTGCCAGCAGCTTAAGATCACAGGGTTATGGCTACACCTTC
-	TRBV6-1	many	TRBJ1-4	CASSEDGGASEKLFF	TGTGCCAGCAGTGAAGATGGCGGCGCAAGTGAAAAACTGTTTTTT
-	TRBV7-6	-	TRBJ2-1	CASTPNGDGYNEQFF	TGTGCCAGTACCCCTAATGGAGACGGCTACAATGAGCAGTTCTTC
-	TRBV11-3	-	TRBJ2-7	CASSPNPGGSEQYF	TGTGCCAGCAGCCCAAACCCCGGGGGTTCCGAGCAGTACTTC
-	TRBV5-5	-	TRBJ1-1	CASSRYRERQGAFF	TGTGCCAGCAGCCGATACAGGGAACGGCAGGGAGCTTTCTTT
-	TRBV12-5	-	TRBJ1-4	CASGLRLQEKLFF	TGTGCTAGTGGTTTGAGACTCCAAGAAAAACTGTTTTTT
-	TRBV6-5	-	TRBJ1-3	CASSYSGTISGNTIYF	TGTGCCAGCAGTTACTCGGGGACAATCTCTGGAAACACCATATATTTT
TRBD1	TRBV5-1	-	TRBJ2-7	CASSLVGTGRDEQYF	TGCGCCAGCAGCTTGGTCGGGACAGGGAGGGACGAGCAGTACTTC
-	TRBV7-6	-	TRBJ1-1	CASSLGGLNTEAFF	TGTGCCAGCAGCTTAGGAGGCCTGAACACTGAAGCTTTCTTT
TRBD2	TRBV29-1	-	TRBJ2-1	CSVGGTSGDFVYNEQFF	TGCAGCGTTGGGGGGACTAGCGGGGACTTTGTATACAATGAGCAGTTCTTC
TRBD2	TRBV13	-	TRBJ2-1	CASSSGLAAMNEQFF	TGTGCCAGCAGCTCCGGACTAGCGGCTATGAATGAGCAGTTCTTC
-	TRBV10-3	-	TRBJ1-1	CAIGGQRNTEAFF	TGTGCCATAGGCGGACAGAGGAACACTGAAGCTTTCTTT
-	TRBV6-5	once	TRBJ2-7	CASSYSRSVHEQYF	TGTGCCAGCAGTTATTCCCGCTCGGTCCACGAGCAGTACTTC
-	TRBV9	-	TRBJ2-2	CASSGSSNTGELFF	TGTGCCAGCAGCGGTTCTTCGAACACCGGGGAGCTGTTTTTT